These 7 T cell receptor beta chains share one sample of origin, sequenced in a study of cytomegalovirus exposure and HLA in healthy donors (TCRdb year 2017). The library was produced with the immunoSEQ multiplex PCR assay. For the multiplex PCR, a mixture combining 60 forward primers for TCR Vbeta segments and 13 reverse primers for TCR Jbeta segments was used. The immuneACCESS repertoire file appears here via TCRdb, limited to in-frame rearrangements. These files lack a portion of the clones; in checked studies, under half of the deficit traces to unresolved V genes, and the cause of the others is not known. This sample lists 150,000 or so clones; 76% were detected once. Jointly, the top ten make up approximately 2.8% of the sample. The specimen sequenced was PBMCs. These receptors all come from a male donor in good health and CMV-seronegative.

This clone appeared a few times. The V and J genes are TRBV2 and TRBJ2-3, with D possibly TRBD1 on 5 matching bases. Trimming shortened V by 3 bases and J by 9 bases, and 7 bases separated the two germline ends. From germline, CDR1 is SNHLY and CDR2 FYNNEI. This CDR3 region has 11 residues. The CDR3 here is CASSDSGTQYF. The CDR3 coding sequence is TGTGCCAGCAGTGATTCAGGGACGCAGTATTTT.

The chain has TRBV19 and TRBJ1-2; weak D call: TRBD1 (6 bases). Germline V gives CDR1 LNHDA, CDR2 SQIVND (reference sequence). The V gene lost 4 bases and the J gene lost 7 bases, with 13 bases spanning the gap. The CDR3 covers 13 residues. DNA for the CDR3: TGTGCCAGTAGTAAGCCAGGGGTAGGTGGCTACACCTTC. Translating gives CASSKPGVGGYTF.

The chain employs TRBV18 and TRBJ1-2; TRBD1 matches at 7 bases. This CDR3 has 15 amino acids. V was clipped by 2 bases and J by 3 bases; unmatched bases: 6. Germline lookup yields CDR1 KGHSH and CDR2 LQKENI. CDR3 in amino acids: CASSPTTGQDYGYTF. The CDR3 DNA follows: TGTGCCAGCTCACCAACCACTGGACAGGACTATGGCTACACCTTC.

This sequence joins TRBV2 and TRBJ1-1; 10 positions agree with TRBD1. Germline CDR1 reads SNHLY; CDR2 reads FYNNEI. There are 16 residues in the CDR3. Trimming took 2 bases from V and 1 from J; bases not matched to a gene: 4. CDR3 sequence: CASSESRTGGNTEAFF. CDR3 nucleotide sequence: TGTGCCAGCAGTGAATCCAGGACAGGGGGGAACACTGAAGCTTTCTTT.

The gene calls are TRBV6-1 and TRBJ1-2; D perhaps matches TRBD1 (5 bases). This CDR3 spans 13 amino acids. Germline loops: CDR1 MNHNS, CDR2 SASEGT. The germline V and J ends were trimmed by 2 bases and 7 bases, with 11 bases remaining between them. CDR3 residues: CASSEFWGTGYTF. For the CDR3, the DNA is TGTGCCAGCAGTGAATTTTGGGGCACTGGCTACACCTTC.

This sequence joins TRBV27 and TRBJ1-2; 7 nucleotides agree with TRBD1. The CDR3 spans 13 residues. With 4 bases clipped from V and 4 bases from J, the junction kept 3 bases outside the gene matches. CDR1 MNHEY and CDR2 SMNVEV come from the germline V gene (reference sequence). DNA of the CDR3: TGTGCCAGCAGTTCGGACAGGTCCTATGGCTACACCTTC. Translated: CASSSDRSYGYTF.

The rearrangement uses TRBV27 and TRBJ2-5; no firm D call. The J call may be wrong; the DNA end is better matched by TRBJ2-7. The CDR3 has 13 amino acids. Germline V gene sequence: CDR1 MNHEY, CDR2 SMNVEV (reference sequence). CDR3 sequence (DNA): TGTGCCAGCAGTTTAAGTGGATACTACGAGCAGTACTTC. Translation: CASSLSGYYEQYF.